This T cell receptor beta chain is from a study of control samples from healthy donors and cancer patients (dated by TCRdb to the early 2020s). V is pared back by 10 bases and J by 6 bases, with 21 bases lying between the germline termini. The CDR3 contains 15 residues, cysteine and phenylalanine counted. Only CDR3 DNA remains: 45 bases, in frame from the first base. The germline V gene provides CDR1 MDHEN and CDR2 SYDVKM. Regarding this clone: The specificity of this receptor is unknown. Base qualities were left out, and no much larger clone turns up one base away.

Library preparation used the immunoSEQ multiplex PCR assay. TCRdb provides this immuneACCESS table in a form limited to in-frame rearrangements. Some clones are lacking; in checked studies, under half of them reflect an unresolved V gene, and why the rest are absent is not known. In all, the sample holds some 130,000 clones, and roughly 92% of those were seen once. The biggest ten clones account for roughly 12% of the sample. Source material: blood. The sequence derives from a man aged 30-40 years in good health. The rearrangement combines TRBV28 with TRBJ2-2; the D segment could be TRBD2, given 6 matching bases. CDR3 sequence: CATKVRTTGSGELFF. The DNA sequence is TGTGCCACCAAAGTGCGGACTACGGGGTCCGGGGAGCTGTTTTTT.